This T cell receptor beta chain derives from a study of blood T cell repertoires in COVID-19. In the study overall: From T cells, B-cell-depleted T cells, or PBMCs came the material, which was cDNA or gDNA.

The CDR3 runs to 14 residues. CDR1 is LNHDA and CDR2 is SQIVND in the germline V gene (reference sequence). The ends lost 2 bases at V and 7 bases at J; junction bases unmatched: 2. In the source study's methods: Nucleated cell counts were estimated from reference gene primer amplification. Data came from immunoSEQ multiplex PCR; TCRdb stores just in-frame clones and leaves some out. Clone size and V and J calls were adopted from that table, with D and trimming inferred from the DNA. The sample contains about 250,000 clones, 80% to 90% of which appear only once. The TCR comes from a woman under 40 who had recovered from COVID-19. The gene calls are TRBV19 and TRBJ1-5, with 10 positions matching TRBD1. The sample taken for sequencing was PBMCs or T cells enriched from blood (not recorded which). For the CDR3, the DNA is TGTGCCAGTAGTATATGGACAGGGGGACAGCCCCAGCATTTT. Translating it yields CASSIWTGGQPQHF.